These 6 T cell receptor beta chains were sequenced from one sample in a study of a mutant IDH1 vaccine in newly diagnosed glioma. The time point here: week 11, during vaccination. Doses of 300 ug of mutant IDH1 20-mer peptide were given with topical imiquimod. These receptors are not linked to any known antigen. Sequencing was performed with immunoSEQ multiplex PCR; in TCRdb, only in-frame clones are kept and a portion is missing. This table holds some 130,000 clones, 80% found once. Sample: PBMCs, taken from a glioma patient whose treatment included an IDH1 peptide vaccine. The receptor source for this set is a man aged 40-50 years with glioma.

The chain carries TRBV18 and TRBJ2-2, with no clear D. Germline V gene data show CDR1 as KGHSH and CDR2 as LQKENI. The V and J ends lost 3 bases and 5 bases respectively, with 10 bases between them. The CDR3 totals 14 residues. The CDR3, as DNA: TGTGCCAGCTCACCTCAAGGTGGAACCGGGGAGCTGTTTTTT. The encoded protein is CASSPQGGTGELFF.

The chain is built from TRBV4-2 and TRBJ1-5; D is unresolved. Trimming shortened V by 0 bases and J by 4 bases, and 7 bases separated the two germline ends. The CDR3 runs 14 residues. The germline V gene has CDR1 LGHNA and CDR2 YNFKEQ. In DNA, the CDR3 is TGTGCCAGCAGCCAAGAAGGGTTGAATCAGCCCCAGCATTTT. This translates into CASSQEGLNQPQHF.

The genes are TRBV9 and TRBJ2-1, with 7 bases that match TRBD1. Germline lookup yields CDR1 SGDLS and CDR2 YYNGEE. V dropped 3 bases and J dropped 7; count of bases not matched to a gene: 16. The CDR3 has 17 residues. The chain's CDR3 is CASSALPTGLGVNEQFF. The CDR3 coding sequence is TGTGCCAGCAGCGCCCTCCCGACAGGGTTAGGGGTTAATGAGCAGTTCTTC.

V gene TRBV30 combines with J gene TRBJ2-3, with TRBD1 as a possible D gene (6 bases). This CDR3 has 13 residues. Germline V gene data show CDR1 as GTSNPN and CDR2 as SVGIG (reference sequence). Deletions cut 5 bases from V and 2 bases from J, with 11 bases between. This chain's CDR3 is CAWSQGITDTQYF. The CDR3 region has the DNA TGTGCCTGGTCCCAGGGGATCACAGATACGCAGTATTTT.

This clone was found a few times. The rearrangement links TRBV5-1 to TRBJ2-7; D call uncertain. This CDR3 is 12 amino acids long. Germline lookup yields CDR1 SGHRS and CDR2 YFSETQ. V lost 5 bases to trimming and J lost 7 bases, with 13 bases between them. CDR3 in amino acids: CASRLELGEQYF. CDR3 sequence (DNA): TGCGCCAGCAGACTCGAGTTGGGAGAGCAGTACTTC.

The V call is TRBV5-6, the J call TRBJ1-2; TRBD1 matches at 7 bases. V dropped 9 bases and J dropped 5; count of bases not matched to a gene: 13. Germline loops: CDR1 SGHDT, CDR2 YYEEEE. The CDR3 has 14 amino acids. CDR3 coding DNA: TGTGCCACCTCCGGAGGGGACAGCATTTATGGCTACACCTTC. This codes for CATSGGDSIYGYTF.